The present T cell receptor (beta chain) was sequenced within a study of shared clonotypes between healthy human individuals. The CDR3 has 15 amino acids. Germline lookup yields CDR1 SGHRS and CDR2 YFSETQ. With 4 bases clipped from V and 1 base from J, the junction kept 5 bases outside the gene matches. The assay was immunoSEQ multiplex PCR, and TCRdb's table has in-frame clones only and misses some. The table shows around 940,000 clones, with 60% to 85% occurring only once. The sequencing sample was made of memory CD4+ T cells sorted from blood. Documented subset: CD45RA-negative fraction. This chain joins TRBV5-1 and TRBJ2-3, with 8 bases fitting TRBD1. The TCR sequence derives from a man aged 18 to 29 in good health. CDR3 residues: CASSKGQGGTDTQYF. Written as DNA, the CDR3 is TGCGCCAGCAGCAAAGGACAGGGAGGCACAGATACGCAGTATTTT.